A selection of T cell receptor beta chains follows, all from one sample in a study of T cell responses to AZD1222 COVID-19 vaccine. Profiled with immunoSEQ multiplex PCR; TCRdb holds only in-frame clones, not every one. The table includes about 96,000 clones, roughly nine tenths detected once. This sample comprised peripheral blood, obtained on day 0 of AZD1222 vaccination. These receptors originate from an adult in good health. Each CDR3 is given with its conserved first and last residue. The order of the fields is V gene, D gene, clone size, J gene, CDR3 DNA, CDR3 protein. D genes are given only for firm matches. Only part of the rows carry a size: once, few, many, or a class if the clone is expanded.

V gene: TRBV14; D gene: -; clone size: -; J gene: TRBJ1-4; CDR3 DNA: TGTGCCAGCAGCCAACGGACAGCAACTAATGAAAAACTGTTTTTT; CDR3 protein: CASSQRTATNEKLFF
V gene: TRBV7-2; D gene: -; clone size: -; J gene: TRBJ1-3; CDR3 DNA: TGTGCCAGCAGCTTAGATGCAGGGGTAGGCTCTGGAAACACCATATATTTT; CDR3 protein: CASSLDAGVGSGNTIYF
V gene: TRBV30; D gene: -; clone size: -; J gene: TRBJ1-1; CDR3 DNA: TGTGCCTTAATAGGAGGGGACACTGAAGCTTTCTTT; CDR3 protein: CALIGGDTEAFF
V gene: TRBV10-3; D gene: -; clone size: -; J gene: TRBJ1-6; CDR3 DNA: TGTGCCATCATGGGGAGCGGGGATTCACCCCTCCACTTT; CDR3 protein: CAIMGSGDSPLHF
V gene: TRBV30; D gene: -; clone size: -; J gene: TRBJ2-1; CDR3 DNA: TGTGCCTGGAGTGTTTTTGCCCTATACAATGAGCAGTTCTTC; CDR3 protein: CAWSVFALYNEQFF
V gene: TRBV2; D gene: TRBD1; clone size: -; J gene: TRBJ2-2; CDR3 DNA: TGTGCCAGCATATCGCAGGGGGACACCGGGGAGCTGTTTTTT; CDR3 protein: CASISQGDTGELFF
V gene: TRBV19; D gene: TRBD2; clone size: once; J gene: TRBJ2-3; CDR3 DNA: TGTGCCAGTAGTATTGGTAGCGGGGGGACAGATACGCAGTATTTT; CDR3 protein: CASSIGSGGTDTQYF
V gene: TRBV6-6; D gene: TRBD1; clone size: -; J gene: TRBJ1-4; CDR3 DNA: TGTGCCAGCAGGGCCAACAGGGGCGGGGGGGAAAAACTGTTTTTT; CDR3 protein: CASRANRGGGEKLFF
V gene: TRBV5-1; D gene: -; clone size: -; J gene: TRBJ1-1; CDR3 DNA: TGCGCCAGCAGCTTATCCGGGACAAATGAAGCTTTCTTT; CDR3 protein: CASSLSGTNEAFF
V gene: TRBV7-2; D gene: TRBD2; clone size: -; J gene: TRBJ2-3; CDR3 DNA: TGTGCCAGCAGCCCCCGACTAGCGGGGGGGAGAGATACGCAGTATTTT; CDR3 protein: CASSPRLAGGRDTQYF
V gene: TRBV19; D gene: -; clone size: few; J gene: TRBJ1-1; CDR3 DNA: TGTGCCAGTTACCGACAGCCCGCTGAAGCTTTCTTT; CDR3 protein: CASYRQPAEAFF
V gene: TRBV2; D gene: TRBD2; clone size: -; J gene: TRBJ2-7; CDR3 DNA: TGTGCCTGGCTGGAGGGACTAGCGGGGGGACATTCCACCTACGAGCAGTACTTC; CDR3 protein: CAWLEGLAGGHSTYEQYF
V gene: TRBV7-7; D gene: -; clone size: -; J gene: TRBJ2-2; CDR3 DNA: TGTGCTAGCGGCGGAGGGGTGAACACCGGGGAGCTGTTTTTT; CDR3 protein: CASGGGVNTGELFF
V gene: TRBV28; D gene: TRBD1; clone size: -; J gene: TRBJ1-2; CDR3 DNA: TGTGCCAGCAGTTTGGGGGACAGGGGAGGCGGCTACACCTTC; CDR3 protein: CASSLGDRGGGYTF
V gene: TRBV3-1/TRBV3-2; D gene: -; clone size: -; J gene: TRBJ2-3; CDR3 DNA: TGTGCCAGCAGCCCCCGGGACTCCGCATTTGCCAATTCCCGTGAAAAACGGGATACGCAGTATTTT; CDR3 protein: CASSPRDSAFANSREKRDTQYF
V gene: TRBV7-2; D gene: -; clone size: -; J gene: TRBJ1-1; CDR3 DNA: TGTGCCAGTCGGGCGAAGGGGACTTTCTTT; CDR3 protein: CASRAKGTFF
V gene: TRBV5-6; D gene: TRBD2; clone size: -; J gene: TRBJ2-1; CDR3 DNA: TGTGCCAGCAGCTTTGTAGCGGGGTCCGTGCAGTTCTTC; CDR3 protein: CASSFVAGSVQFF
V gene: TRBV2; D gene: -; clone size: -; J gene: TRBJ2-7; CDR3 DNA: TGTGCCAGCAATGGGGGAACCTACGAGCAGTACTTC; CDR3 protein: CASNGGTYEQYF
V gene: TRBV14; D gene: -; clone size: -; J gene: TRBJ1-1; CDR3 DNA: TGTGCCAGCAGCCAAGTACCGGATAACACTGAAGCTTTCTTT; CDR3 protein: CASSQVPDNTEAFF
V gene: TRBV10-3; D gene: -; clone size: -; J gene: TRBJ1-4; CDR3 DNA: TGTGCCATCAGTGAACTCTCGGGGGAAAGGGGTACCGAAAAACTGTTTTTT; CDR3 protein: CAISELSGERGTEKLFF
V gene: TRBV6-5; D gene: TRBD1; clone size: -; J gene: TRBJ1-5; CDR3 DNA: TGTGCCAGCAGGACAGGGGTTCAGCCCCAGCATTTT; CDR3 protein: CASRTGVQPQHF
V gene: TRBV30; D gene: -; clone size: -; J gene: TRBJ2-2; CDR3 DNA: TGTGCCTGGAAGTGGGGGAGGAACCGGGAGCTGTTTTTT; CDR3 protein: CAWKWGRNRELFF
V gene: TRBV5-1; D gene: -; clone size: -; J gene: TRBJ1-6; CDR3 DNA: TGCGCCAGCAGGGACACCGGGGACTCACCCCTCCACTTT; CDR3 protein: CASRDTGDSPLHF
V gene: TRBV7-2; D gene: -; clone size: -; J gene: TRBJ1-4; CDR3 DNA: TGTGCCAGCAGCCGGGTTAGGACAGCCCTTAATGAAAAACTGTTTTTT; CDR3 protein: CASSRVRTALNEKLFF
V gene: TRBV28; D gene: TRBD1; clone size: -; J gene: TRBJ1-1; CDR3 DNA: TGTGCCAGCAGTTTATCGGGACAGGGAAGGGTGAACACTGAAGCTTTCTTT; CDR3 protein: CASSLSGQGRVNTEAFF
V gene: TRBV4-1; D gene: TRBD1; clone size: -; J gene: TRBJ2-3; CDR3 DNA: TGCGCCAGCAGCCGCGGGACAGGGTATGATACGCAGTATTTT; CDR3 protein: CASSRGTGYDTQYF
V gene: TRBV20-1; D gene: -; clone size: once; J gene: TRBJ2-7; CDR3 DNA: TGCAGTGCTAGAAGGTCCGAGCAGTACTTC; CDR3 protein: CSARRSEQYF
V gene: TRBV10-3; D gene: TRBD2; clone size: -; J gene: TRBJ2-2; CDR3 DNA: TGTGCCGTCGCTAGCGGGGGGAACACCGGGGAGCTGTTTTTT; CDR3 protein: CAVASGGNTGELFF
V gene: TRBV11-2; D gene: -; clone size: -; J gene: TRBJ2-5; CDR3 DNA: TGTGCCAGCAGCGCCCCGGACTTGGAAGAGACCCAGTACTTC; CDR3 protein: CASSAPDLEETQYF
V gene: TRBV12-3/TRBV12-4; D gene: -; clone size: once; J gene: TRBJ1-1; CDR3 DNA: TGTGCCAGCAGTCCTATGAGGGGTACTGAAGCTTTCTTT; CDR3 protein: CASSPMRGTEAFF
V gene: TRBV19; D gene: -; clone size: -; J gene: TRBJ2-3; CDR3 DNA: TGTGCCAGTAGTCTAAGGGACCAGGACACAGATACGCAGTATTTT; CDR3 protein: CASSLRDQDTDTQYF
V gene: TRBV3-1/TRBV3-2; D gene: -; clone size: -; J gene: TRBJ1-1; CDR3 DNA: TGTGCCAGCAGCCAAGAATCCAGCGCACCTAACACTGAAGCTTTCTTT; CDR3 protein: CASSQESSAPNTEAFF